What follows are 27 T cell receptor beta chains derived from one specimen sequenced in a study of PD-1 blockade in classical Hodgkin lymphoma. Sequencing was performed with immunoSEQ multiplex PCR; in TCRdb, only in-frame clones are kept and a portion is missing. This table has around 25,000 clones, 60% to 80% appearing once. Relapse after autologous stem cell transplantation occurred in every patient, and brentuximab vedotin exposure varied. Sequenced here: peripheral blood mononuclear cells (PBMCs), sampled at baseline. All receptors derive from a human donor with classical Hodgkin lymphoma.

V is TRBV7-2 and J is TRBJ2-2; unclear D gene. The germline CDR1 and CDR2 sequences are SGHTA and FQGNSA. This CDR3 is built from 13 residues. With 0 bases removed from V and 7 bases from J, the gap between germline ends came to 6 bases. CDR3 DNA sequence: TGTGCCAGCAGCTTAGCGGGATTCGGGGAGCTGTTTTTT. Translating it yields CASSLAGFGELFF.

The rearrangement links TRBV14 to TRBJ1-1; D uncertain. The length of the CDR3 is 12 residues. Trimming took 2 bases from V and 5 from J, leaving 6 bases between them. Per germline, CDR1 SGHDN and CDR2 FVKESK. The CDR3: CASSQFRTEAFF. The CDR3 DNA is TGTGCCAGCAGCCAATTCAGGACTGAAGCTTTCTTT.

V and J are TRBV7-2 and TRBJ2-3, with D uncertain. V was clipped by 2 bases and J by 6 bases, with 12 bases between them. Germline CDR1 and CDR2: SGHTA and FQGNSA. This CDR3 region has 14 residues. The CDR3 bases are TGTGCCAGCAGCTTATTCCCCAGGAAGGATACGCAGTATTTT. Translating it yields CASSLFPRKDTQYF.

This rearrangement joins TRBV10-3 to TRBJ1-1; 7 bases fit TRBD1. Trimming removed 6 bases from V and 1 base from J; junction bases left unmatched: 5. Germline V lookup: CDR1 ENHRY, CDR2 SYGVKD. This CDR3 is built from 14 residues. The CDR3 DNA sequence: TGTGCCATCAGCTTGGGGACAGAGAACACTGAAGCTTTCTTT. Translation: CAISLGTENTEAFF.

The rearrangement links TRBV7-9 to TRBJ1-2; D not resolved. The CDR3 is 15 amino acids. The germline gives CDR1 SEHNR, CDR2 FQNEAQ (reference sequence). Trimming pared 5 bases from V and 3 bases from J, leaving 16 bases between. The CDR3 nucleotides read TGTGCCAGCAGCCCCAGTGGTTCTGGCTACTATGGCTACACCTTC. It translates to CASSPSGSGYYGYTF. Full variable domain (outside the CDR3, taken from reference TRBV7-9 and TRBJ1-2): DTGVSQNPRHKITKRGQNVTFRCDPISEHNRLYWYRQTLGQGPEFLTYFQNEAQLEKSRLLSDRFSAERPKGSFSTLEIQRTEQGDSAMYLCASSPSGSGYYGYTFGSGTRLTVV.

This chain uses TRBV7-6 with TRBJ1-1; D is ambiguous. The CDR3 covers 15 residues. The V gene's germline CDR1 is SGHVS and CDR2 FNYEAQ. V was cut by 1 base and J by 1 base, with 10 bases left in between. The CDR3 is CASSLVFSANTEAFF. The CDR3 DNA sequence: TGTGCCAGCAGCTTAGTTTTCTCAGCGAACACTGAAGCTTTCTTT.

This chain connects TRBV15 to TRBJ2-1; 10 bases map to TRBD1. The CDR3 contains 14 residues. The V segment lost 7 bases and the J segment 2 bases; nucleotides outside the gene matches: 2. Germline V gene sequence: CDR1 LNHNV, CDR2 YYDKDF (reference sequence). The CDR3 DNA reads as TGTGCCACCACCGGGACAGGGGCCTACAATGAGCAGTTCTTC. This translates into CATTGTGAYNEQFF.

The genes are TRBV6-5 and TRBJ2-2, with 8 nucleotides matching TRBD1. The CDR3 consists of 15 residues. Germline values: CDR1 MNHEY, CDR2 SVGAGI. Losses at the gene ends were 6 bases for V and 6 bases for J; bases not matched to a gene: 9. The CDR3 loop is CASSKAGGTPGELFF. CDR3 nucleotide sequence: TGTGCCAGCAGCAAAGCAGGGGGCACCCCCGGGGAGCTGTTTTTT.

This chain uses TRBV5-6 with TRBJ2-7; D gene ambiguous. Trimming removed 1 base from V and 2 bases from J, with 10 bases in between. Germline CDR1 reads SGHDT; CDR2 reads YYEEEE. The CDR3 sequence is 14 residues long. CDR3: CASSLPAATYEQYF. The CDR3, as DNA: TGTGCCAGCAGCTTGCCGGCGGCGACCTACGAGCAGTACTTC.

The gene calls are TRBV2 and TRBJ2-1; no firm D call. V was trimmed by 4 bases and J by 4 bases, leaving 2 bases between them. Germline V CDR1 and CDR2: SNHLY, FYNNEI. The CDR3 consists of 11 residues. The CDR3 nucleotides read TGTGCCAGCAGTGGATACAATGAGCAGTTCTTC. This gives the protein CASSGYNEQFF.

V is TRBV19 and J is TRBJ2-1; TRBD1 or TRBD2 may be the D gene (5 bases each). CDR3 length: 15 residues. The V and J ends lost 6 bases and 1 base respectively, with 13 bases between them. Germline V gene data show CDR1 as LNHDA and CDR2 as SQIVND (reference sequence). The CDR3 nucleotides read TGTGCCAGTAGGGGACCGGGAATATCCTACAATGAGCAGTTCTTC. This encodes CASRGPGISYNEQFF.

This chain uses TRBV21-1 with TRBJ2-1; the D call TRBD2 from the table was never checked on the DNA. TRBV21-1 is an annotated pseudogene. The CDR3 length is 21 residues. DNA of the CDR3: TGTGCCAGCAGCAAAGGGGAGACCGGGACTAGCGGGGGGGCCGGATACAATGAGCAGTTCTTC. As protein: CASSKGETGTSGGAGYNEQFF.

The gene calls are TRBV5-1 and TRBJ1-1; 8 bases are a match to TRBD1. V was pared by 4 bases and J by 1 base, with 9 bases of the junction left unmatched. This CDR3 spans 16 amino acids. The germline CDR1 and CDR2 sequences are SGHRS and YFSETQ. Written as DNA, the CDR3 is TGCGCCAGCAGCCCGGCAGGCACAGGGGGGAACACTGAAGCTTTCTTT. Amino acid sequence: CASSPAGTGGNTEAFF.

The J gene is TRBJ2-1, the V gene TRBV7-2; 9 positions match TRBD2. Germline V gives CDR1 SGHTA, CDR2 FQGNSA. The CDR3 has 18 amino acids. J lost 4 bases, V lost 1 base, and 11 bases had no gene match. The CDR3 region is CASSLVHSGGVNYNEQFF. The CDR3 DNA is TGTGCCAGCAGCTTAGTTCATAGCGGGGGAGTCAATTACAATGAGCAGTTCTTC.

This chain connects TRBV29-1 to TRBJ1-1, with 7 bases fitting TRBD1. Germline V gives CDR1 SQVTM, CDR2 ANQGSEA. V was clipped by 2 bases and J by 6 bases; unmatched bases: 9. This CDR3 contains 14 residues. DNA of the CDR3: TGCAGCGTTGAAACAGGGGAAAATAGTCCTGAAGCTTTCTTT. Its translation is CSVETGENSPEAFF. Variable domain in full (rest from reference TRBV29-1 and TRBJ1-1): SAVISQKPSRDICQRGTSLTIQCQVDSQVTMMFWYRQQPGQSLTLIATANQGSEATYESGFVIDKFPISRPNLTFSTLTVSNMSPEDSSIYLCSVETGENSPEAFFGQGTRLTVV.

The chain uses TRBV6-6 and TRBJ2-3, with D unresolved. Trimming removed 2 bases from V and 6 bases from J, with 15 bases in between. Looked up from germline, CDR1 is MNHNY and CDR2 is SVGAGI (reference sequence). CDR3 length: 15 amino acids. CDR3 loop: CASSYRTTKGDTQYF. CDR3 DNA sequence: TGTGCCAGCAGTTACCGAACCACTAAGGGCGATACGCAGTATTTT.

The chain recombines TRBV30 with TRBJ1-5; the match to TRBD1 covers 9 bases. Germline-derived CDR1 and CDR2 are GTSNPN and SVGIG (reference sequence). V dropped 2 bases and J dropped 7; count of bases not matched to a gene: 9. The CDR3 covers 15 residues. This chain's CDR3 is CAWSPGDRDRQPQHF. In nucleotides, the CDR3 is TGTGCCTGGAGTCCGGGGGACAGGGATCGGCAGCCCCAGCATTTT. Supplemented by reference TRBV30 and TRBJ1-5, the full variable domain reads SQTIHQWPATLVQPVGSPLSLECTVEGTSNPNLYWYRQAAGRGLQLLFYSVGIGQISSEVPQNLSASRPQDRQFILSSKKLLLSDSGFYLCAWSPGDRDRQPQHFGDGTRLSIL.

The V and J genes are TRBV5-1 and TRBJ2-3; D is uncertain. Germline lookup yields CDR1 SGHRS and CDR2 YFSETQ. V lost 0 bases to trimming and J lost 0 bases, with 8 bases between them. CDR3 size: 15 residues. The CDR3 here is CASSLESTSTDTQYF. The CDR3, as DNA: TGCGCCAGCAGCTTGGAATCAACTAGCACAGATACGCAGTATTTT.

CDR3 protein: CASSLDPGLAAVEQFF. CDR3 in DNA: TGTGCCAGCAGCTTGGATCCGGGACTAGCTGCGGTTGAGCAGTTCTTC. The chain links TRBV7-9 to TRBJ2-1, with 9 bases matching TRBD2. V was pared by 3 bases and J by 9 bases, with 12 bases of the junction left unmatched. CDR3 length: 16 residues. Germline values: CDR1 SEHNR, CDR2 FQNEAQ (reference sequence). Combining the CDR3 with reference TRBV7-9 and TRBJ2-1 gives the whole variable domain DTGVSQNPRHKITKRGQNVTFRCDPISEHNRLYWYRQTLGQGPEFLTYFQNEAQLEKSRLLSDRFSAERPKGSFSTLEIQRTEQGDSAMYLCASSLDPGLAAVEQFFGPGTRLTVL.

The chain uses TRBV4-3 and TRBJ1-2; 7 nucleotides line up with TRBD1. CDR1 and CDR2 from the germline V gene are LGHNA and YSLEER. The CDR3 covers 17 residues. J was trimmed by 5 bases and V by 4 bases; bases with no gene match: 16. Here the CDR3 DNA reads TGCGCCAGCAGCCCTTCCACGAACAGGGGCCTAGGGTATGGCTACACCTTC. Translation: CASSPSTNRGLGYGYTF.

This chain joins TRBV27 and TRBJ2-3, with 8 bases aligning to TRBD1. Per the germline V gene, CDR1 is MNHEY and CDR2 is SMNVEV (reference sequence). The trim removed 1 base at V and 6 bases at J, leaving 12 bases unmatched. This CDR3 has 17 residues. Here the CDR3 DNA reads TGTGCCAGCAGTTTATTATCGGGGACAGGTCCCCTGGATACGCAGTATTTT. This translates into CASSLLSGTGPLDTQYF.

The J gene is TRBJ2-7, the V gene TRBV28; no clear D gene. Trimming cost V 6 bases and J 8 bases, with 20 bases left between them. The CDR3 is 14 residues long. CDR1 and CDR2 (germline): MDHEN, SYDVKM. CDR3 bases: TGTGCCAGCAGGTGGTGGGGAACCACGGGTCAGCAGTACTTC. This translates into CASRWWGTTGQQYF.

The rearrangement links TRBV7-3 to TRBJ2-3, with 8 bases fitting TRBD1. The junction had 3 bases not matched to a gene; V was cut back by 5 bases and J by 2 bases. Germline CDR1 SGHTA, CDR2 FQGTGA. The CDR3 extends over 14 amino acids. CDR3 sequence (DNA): TGTGCCAGCAGCCTGGACAGGGCCACAGATACGCAGTATTTT. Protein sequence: CASSLDRATDTQYF.

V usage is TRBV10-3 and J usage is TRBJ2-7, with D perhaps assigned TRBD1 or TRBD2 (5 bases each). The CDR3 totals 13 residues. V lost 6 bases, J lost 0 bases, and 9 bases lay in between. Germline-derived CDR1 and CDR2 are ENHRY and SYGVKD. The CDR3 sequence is CAISRDGSYEQYF. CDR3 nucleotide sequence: TGTGCCATCAGCCGGGACGGCTCCTACGAGCAGTACTTC.

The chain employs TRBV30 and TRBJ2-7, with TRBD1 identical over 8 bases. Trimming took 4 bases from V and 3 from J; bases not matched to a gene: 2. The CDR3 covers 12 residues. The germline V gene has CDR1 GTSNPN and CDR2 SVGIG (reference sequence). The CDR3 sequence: CAWNDRGYEQYF. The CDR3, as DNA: TGTGCCTGGAATGACAGGGGCTACGAGCAGTACTTC. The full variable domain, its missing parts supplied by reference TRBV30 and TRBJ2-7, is SQTIHQWPATLVQPVGSPLSLECTVEGTSNPNLYWYRQAAGRGLQLLFYSVGIGQISSEVPQNLSASRPQDRQFILSSKKLLLSDSGFYLCAWNDRGYEQYFGPGTRLTVT.

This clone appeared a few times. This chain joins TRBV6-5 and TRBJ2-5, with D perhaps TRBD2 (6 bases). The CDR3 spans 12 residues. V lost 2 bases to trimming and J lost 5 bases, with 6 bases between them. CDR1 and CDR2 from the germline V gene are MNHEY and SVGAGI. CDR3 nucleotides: TGTGCCAGCAGTTACGGAGGGGAGACCCAGTACTTC. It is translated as CASSYGGETQYF.

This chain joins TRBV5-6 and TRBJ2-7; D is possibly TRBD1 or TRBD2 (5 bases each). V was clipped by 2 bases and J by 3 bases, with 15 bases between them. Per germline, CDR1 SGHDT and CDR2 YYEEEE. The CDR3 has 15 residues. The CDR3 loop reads CASSFGPGALYEQYF. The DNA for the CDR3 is TGTGCCAGCAGCTTCGGTCCCGGGGCCCTCTACGAGCAGTACTTC.